The 7 T cell receptor beta chains listed next were all sequenced from one sample in a study of CD8 T cells in Susac syndrome. Reverse transcription used 0.5 to 1 ug RNA and random hexamers. MiXCR was run by TCRdb on the immunoSEQ multiplex PCR reads, yielding one entry per CDR3 protein. The repertoire includes over 350,000 distinct CDR3 sequences, around 85% of them detected once, and 0.09% to 0.15% sits in the top ten. The sample comprised CD8+ T cells from PBMCs. The source of these receptors is a human donor with multiple sclerosis.

The rearrangement joins TRBV27 to TRBJ2-1, with D perhaps matching TRBD2 (6 bases). The CDR3 totals 15 residues. The V gene lost 6 bases and the J gene lost 5 bases, with 17 bases spanning the gap. Germline V lookup: CDR1 MNHEY, CDR2 SMNVEV (reference sequence). The DNA of the CDR3 is TGTGCCAGCAGGCCCGCGGGGAGACTTAACAATGAGCAGTTCTTC. Its protein product is CASRPAGRLNNEQFF.

This sequence joins TRBV6-5 and TRBJ1-2; D may be TRBD1 (6 bases). Germline assignment: CDR1 MNHEY and CDR2 SVGAGI. The V end was cut by 6 bases, the J end by 5 bases, with 16 bases between. The CDR3 length is 14 residues. The CDR3 DNA is TGTGCCAGCAGGGGGGGGGCTTTGTGGTATGGCTACACCTTC. Protein product: CASRGGALWYGYTF.

J is TRBJ2-3 and V is TRBV28; no reliable D call. CDR1 and CDR2 from the germline V gene are MDHEN and SYDVKM. V was clipped by 10 bases and J by 0 bases, with 11 bases between them. The CDR3 is made up of 13 amino acids. CDR3: CAILQESTDTQYF. The CDR3 region has the DNA TGTGCCATCCTTCAGGAAAGCACAGATACGCAGTATTTT.

This chain connects TRBV4-1 to TRBJ2-1; D possibly uses TRBD1 or TRBD2 (6 bases each). Trimming removed 0 bases from V and 8 bases from J, with 14 bases in between. CDR3 size: 15 residues. From germline, CDR1 is MGHRA and CDR2 YSYEKL. For the CDR3, the DNA is TGCGCCAGCAGCCAAGATAGTTGGGGGGCCGATGAGCAGTTCTTC. As protein: CASSQDSWGADEQFF.

This chain joins TRBV30 and TRBJ1-5, with D maybe TRBD1 (5 bases). The CDR3 length is 14 residues. From germline, CDR1 is GTSNPN and CDR2 SVGIG (reference sequence). V was pared by 6 bases and J by 2 bases, with 14 bases between. The DNA for the CDR3 is TGTGCCTGCGGGCAGGGAGTCGGCAATCAGCCCCAGCATTTT. Amino acid sequence: CACGQGVGNQPQHF.

V gene TRBV9 combines with J gene TRBJ2-3; 9 bases align to TRBD2. This CDR3 spans 16 amino acids. With 6 bases clipped from V and 3 bases from J, the junction kept 11 bases outside the gene matches. Germline CDR1 reads SGDLS; CDR2 reads YYNGEE. CDR3 nucleotide sequence: TGTGCCAGCACCCAAGGCGGGGGGGGATATACAGATACGCAGTATTTT. Amino acid sequence: CASTQGGGGYTDTQYF.

This CDR3 is CASSFREWANEQYF. CDR3 nucleotide sequence: TGTGCCAGCAGTTTCCGGGAGTGGGCCAACGAGCAGTACTTC. The rearrangement joins TRBV28 to TRBJ2-7; the D gene is possibly TRBD2 (6 bases). V lost 3 bases, J lost 5 bases, and 14 bases lay in between. Germline V gene sequence: CDR1 MDHEN, CDR2 SYDVKM. The CDR3 runs 14 residues.